The entry below gives a single TCR beta chain sequence along with its context. The sample belongs to a study of blood T cell repertoires in COVID-19. The wider study: Sites across the United States, Italy and Spain contributed samples from acute and convalescent COVID-19. From T cells, B-cell-depleted T cells, or PBMCs came the material, which was cDNA or gDNA.

In the original workflow: Amplification of reference gene primers was used by the study to estimate nucleated cell counts. Measured with immunoSEQ multiplex PCR; TCRdb has only the in-frame clones, and not every one. Clonal size and the V and J genes are those of that table, whereas D and trimming came from the DNA. The sample has 200,000 to 250,000 clones, about 83% seen once. The TCR sequence derives from a human donor in a cohort sampled during active COVID-19. The sample was peripheral blood.

The CDR3 sequence: CASSLETVAGGPYEQYF. The CDR3 bases are TGTGCCAGCAGCTTAGAGACAGTAGCGGGAGGGCCCTACGAGCAGTACTTC. The chain has TRBV11-2 and TRBJ2-7, with 11 bases that match TRBD2. Germline V gives CDR1 SGHAT, CDR2 FQNNGV. V trimming: 0 bases; J trimming: 2 bases; junction bases outside the gene matches: 6. The CDR3 spans 17 residues.